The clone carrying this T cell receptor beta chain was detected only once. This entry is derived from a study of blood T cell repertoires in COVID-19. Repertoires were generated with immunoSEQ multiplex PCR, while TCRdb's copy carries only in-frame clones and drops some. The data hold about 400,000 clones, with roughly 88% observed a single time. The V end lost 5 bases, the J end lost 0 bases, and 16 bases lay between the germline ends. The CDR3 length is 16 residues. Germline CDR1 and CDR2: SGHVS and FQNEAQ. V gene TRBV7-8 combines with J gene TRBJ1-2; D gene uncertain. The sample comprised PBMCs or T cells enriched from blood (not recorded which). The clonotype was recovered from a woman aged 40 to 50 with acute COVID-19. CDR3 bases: TGTGCCAGCAGCCAGACTTCGGTTGTAGCTAACTATGGCTACACCTTC. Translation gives CASSQTSVVANYGYTF.